This T cell receptor beta chain appears in the sequencing data of a study of CD8 T cells in ankylosing spondylitis. TCRdb re-analysed the 5' RACE reads in MiXCR, keeping a single row per CDR3 protein. The data show a few hundred thousand distinct CDR3 sequences, about a fifth seen once. Trimming pared 1 base from V and 0 bases from J, leaving 15 bases between. Germline loops: CDR1 MGHRA, CDR2 YSYEKL. The CDR3 has 17 amino acids. This sequence joins TRBV4-1 and TRBJ1-2; no reliable D call. The sample was blood, either unsorted or a sorted T cell fraction (not recorded which). This clonotype originated in a female donor with ankylosing spondylitis or in good health (not recorded which). Here the CDR3 reads CASSQGPSRQSNYGYTF. CDR3 sequence (DNA): TGCGCCAGCAGCCAAGGTCCCTCGCGGCAGTCTAACTATGGCTACACCTTC.